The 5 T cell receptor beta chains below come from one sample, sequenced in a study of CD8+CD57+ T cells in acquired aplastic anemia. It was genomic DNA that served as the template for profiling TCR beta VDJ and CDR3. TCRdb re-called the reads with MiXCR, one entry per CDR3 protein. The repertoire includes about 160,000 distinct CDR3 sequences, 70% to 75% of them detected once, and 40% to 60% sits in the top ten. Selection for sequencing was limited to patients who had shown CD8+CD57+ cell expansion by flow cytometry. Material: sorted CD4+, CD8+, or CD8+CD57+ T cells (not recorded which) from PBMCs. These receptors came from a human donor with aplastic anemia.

Written as DNA, the CDR3 is TGTGCCAGCAGCTCTGAACCGGGACAGGCTACAGATACGCAGTATTTT. Translation gives CASSSEPGQATDTQYF. The rearrangement uses TRBV7-9 and TRBJ2-3; 8 nucleotides match TRBD1. V dropped 4 bases and J dropped 3; count of bases not matched to a gene: 9. CDR1 and CDR2 from the germline V gene are SEHNR and FQNEAQ (reference sequence). The CDR3 has 16 amino acids. Complete variable domain (other parts from reference TRBV7-9 and TRBJ2-3): DTGVSQNPRHKITKRGQNVTFRCDPISEHNRLYWYRQTLGQGPEFLTYFQNEAQLEKSRLLSDRFSAERPKGSFSTLEIQRTEQGDSAMYLCASSSEPGQATDTQYFGPGTRLTVL.

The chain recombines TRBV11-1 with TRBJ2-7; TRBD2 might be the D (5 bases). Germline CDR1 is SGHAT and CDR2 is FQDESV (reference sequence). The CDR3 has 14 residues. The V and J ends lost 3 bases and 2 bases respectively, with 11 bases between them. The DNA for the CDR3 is TGTGCCAGCAGCTTGTCGGGGATAACCTACGAGCAGTACTTC. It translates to CASSLSGITYEQYF.

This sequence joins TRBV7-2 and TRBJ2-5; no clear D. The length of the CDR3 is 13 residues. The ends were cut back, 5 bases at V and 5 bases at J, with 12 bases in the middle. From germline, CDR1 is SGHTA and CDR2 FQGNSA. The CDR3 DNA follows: TGTGCCAGCAGCCAAGGAAGCAAGGAGACCCAGTACTTC. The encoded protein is CASSQGSKETQYF.

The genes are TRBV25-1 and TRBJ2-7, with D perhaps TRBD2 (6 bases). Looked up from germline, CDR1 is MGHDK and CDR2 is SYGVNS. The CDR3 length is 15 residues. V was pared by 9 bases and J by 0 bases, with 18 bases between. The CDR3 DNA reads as TGTGCCAGTACACCGGGACTCCAGTACTCCTACGAGCAGTACTTC. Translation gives CASTPGLQYSYEQYF.

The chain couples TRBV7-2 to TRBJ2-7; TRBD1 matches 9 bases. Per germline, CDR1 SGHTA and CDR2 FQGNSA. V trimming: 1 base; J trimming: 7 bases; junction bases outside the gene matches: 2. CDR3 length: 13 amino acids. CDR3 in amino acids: CASSLEGTGEQYF. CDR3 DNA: TGTGCCAGCAGCTTAGAGGGGACAGGGGAGCAGTACTTC.